This T cell receptor (beta chain) was obtained from a study of blood T cell repertoires in COVID-19. Study-level information: Samples came from the United States, Italy and Spain, spanning acute and convalescent COVID-19.

Trimming left V 1 base short and J 2 bases short, with 3 bases between. Germline CDR1 reads SGHAT; CDR2 reads FQNNGV. CDR3 length equals 12 residues. Profiling relied on immunoSEQ multiplex PCR, and the TCRdb table lists in-frame clones only, not all of them. The sample carries about 370,000 clones, 70% to 90% recorded once. The material sequenced was peripheral blood. The rearrangement uses TRBV11-2 and TRBJ2-7; D gene unclear. The source of this sequence is a woman aged 25-40 years with COVID-19, enrolled during active disease. CDR3 in DNA: TGTGCCAGCAGCTTAGCCGCCTACGAGCAGTACTTC. Its protein is CASSLAAYEQYF.